These 2 T cell receptor beta chains came from one sample sequenced in a study of somatic mutations in cytotoxic T cells in rheumatoid arthritis. Measured with immunoSEQ multiplex PCR; TCRdb has only the in-frame clones, and not every one. This sample carries about 13,000 clones, about four fifths of them seen once, and the ten largest clones take roughly 22%. Sequenced input: CD8+ T cells sorted from blood. Receptors originate from an adult with rheumatoid arthritis.

The CDR3 is CASSPRRGREETQYF. The DNA of the CDR3 is TGTGCCAGCAGTCCCCGTAGAGGCAGGGAAGAGACCCAGTACTTC. The chain recombines TRBV27 with TRBJ2-5; a weak D match, TRBD1 (5 bases). Trimming removed 5 bases from V and 3 bases from J, with 16 bases in between. The CDR3 totals 15 residues. The germline CDR1 and CDR2 sequences are MNHEY and SMNVEV (reference sequence).

The V call is TRBV19, the J call TRBJ2-1, with D perhaps being TRBD1 or TRBD2 (7 bases each). CDR1 is LNHDA, CDR2 SQIVND, per germline (reference sequence). The germline V and J ends were trimmed by 1 base and 7 bases, with 11 bases remaining between them. The CDR3 sequence is 14 residues long. CDR3 amino acids: CASSIAQGGNEQFF. The CDR3 DNA sequence: TGTGCCAGTAGTATAGCCCAGGGGGGGAATGAGCAGTTCTTC.